The table lists the clone carrying this T cell receptor beta chain with a few counts. This entry comes from a study of blood T cell repertoires in COVID-19. Study details: Samples taken during acute and convalescent COVID-19 were collected in the United States, Italy and Spain. Sample material is recorded as cDNA or gDNA derived from T cells, B-cell-depleted T cells, or PBMCs.

The CDR3 contains 14 residues. Germline V gene lookup returns CDR1 LNHNV and CDR2 YYDKDF (reference sequence). V was clipped by 2 bases and J by 12 bases, with 16 bases between them. How the authors handled the data: Estimated nucleated cell counts came from reference gene primer amplification. Libraries were prepared by immunoSEQ multiplex PCR; TCRdb keeps only in-frame clonotypes and omits some of them. V and J calls and clone size are those listed in that table; D and trimming were worked out from the DNA. The profile shows under 300,000 clones, roughly 80% of them singletons. The specimen was peripheral blood. The sequence was collected from a woman aged 55-75 years with active or convalescent COVID-19. The gene calls are TRBV15 and TRBJ1-4; no reliable D call. CDR3: CATSRRPLAAELFF. CDR3 in DNA: TGTGCCACCAGCAGACGACCTTTAGCTGCGGAACTGTTTTTT. The full variable domain, with the rest looked up from reference TRBV15 and TRBJ1-4, is DAMVIQNPRYQVTQFGKPVTLSCSQTLNHNVMYWYQQKSSQAPKLLFHYYDKDFNNEADTPDNFQSRRPNTSFCFLDIRSPGLGDTAMYLCATSRRPLAAELFFGSGTQLSVL.